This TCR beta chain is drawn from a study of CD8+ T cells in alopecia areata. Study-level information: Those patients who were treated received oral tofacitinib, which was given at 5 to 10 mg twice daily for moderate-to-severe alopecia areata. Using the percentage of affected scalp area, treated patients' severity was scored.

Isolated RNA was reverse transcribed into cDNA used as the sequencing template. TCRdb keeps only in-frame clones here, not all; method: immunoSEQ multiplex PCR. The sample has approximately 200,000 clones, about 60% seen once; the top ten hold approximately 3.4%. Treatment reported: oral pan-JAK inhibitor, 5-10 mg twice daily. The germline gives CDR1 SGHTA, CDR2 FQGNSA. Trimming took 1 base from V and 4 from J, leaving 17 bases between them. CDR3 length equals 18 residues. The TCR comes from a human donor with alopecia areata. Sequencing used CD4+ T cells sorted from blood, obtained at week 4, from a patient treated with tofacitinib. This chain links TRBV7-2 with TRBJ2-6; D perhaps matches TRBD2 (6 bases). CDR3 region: CASSLGPRGGAGANVLTF. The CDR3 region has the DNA TGTGCCAGCAGCTTAGGCCCGCGTGGAGGGGCCGGGGCCAACGTCCTGACTTTC.